By frequency in the sample, the clone carrying this T cell receptor beta chain is medium-sized. Its antigen is still unknown. These data originate in a study of T cells in localized non-small cell lung cancer. Points from the study as a whole: With higher T cell density in blood came longer overall survival. The greatest T cell clonality was found in uninvolved adjacent lung (higher than in tumor). Sequencing was restricted to one tumor region; therefore, heterogeneity remains possible.

Trimming took off 3 bases at V and 5 bases at J, with 14 bases between the two ends. Germline CDR1 is SGHNT and CDR2 is YENEEA. CDR3 length equals 16 residues. TCRdb's table, derived via immunoSEQ multiplex PCR, lists solely in-frame clones and lacks some. The sample consists of roughly 3,000 clones, approximately 17% of them appearing once. The gene calls are TRBV11-3 and TRBJ1-6, with a tentative D call TRBD1 (6 bases). The receptor was isolated from a man aged 35 to 69 with stage I squamous cell lung carcinoma. This material consisted of lung tumor tissue, taken before any cancer treatment. In nucleotides, the CDR3 is TGTGCCAGCAGCTTCACACATCAGGGGAATAATTCACCCCTCCACTTT. Protein sequence: CASSFTHQGNNSPLHF.